One sample yielded the 15 T cell receptor beta chains listed below, sequenced in a study of shared clonotypes between healthy human individuals. Repertoires were generated with immunoSEQ multiplex PCR, while TCRdb's copy carries only in-frame clones and drops some. The table includes 2 million to 2.5 million clones, about 92% detected once. Cells designated naive CD8 were CD45RO-negative and were positively selected for CCR7, with terminally differentiated effector memory CD45RA+ cells excluded. Sequencing input: naive CD8+ T cells from PBMCs. These receptors were collected from a man between 18 and 29 years old in good health. Some clones in this sample may be carry-over from other donors' samples.

The chain combines TRBV6-6 with TRBJ2-3; D is possibly TRBD1 (6 bases). CDR1 MNHNY and CDR2 SVGAGI come from the germline V gene (reference sequence). V was shortened by 7 bases and J by 2 bases, with 19 bases between the two germline ends. There are 16 residues in the CDR3. The CDR3 sequence is CASNQDDRWLTDTQYF. CDR3 coding DNA: TGTGCCAGCAATCAGGACGACAGGTGGCTCACAGATACGCAGTATTTT.

The chain uses TRBV5-4 and TRBJ1-2; D might be TRBD1 (5 bases). The germline V gene encodes CDR1 SGHNT and CDR2 YYREEE (reference sequence). The ends were cut back, 4 bases at V and 5 bases at J, with 15 bases in the middle. The CDR3 consists of 14 residues. CDR3 DNA sequence: TGTGCCAGCAGCCGGGACCGCTACTTTTATGGCTACACCTTC. Protein product: CASSRDRYFYGYTF.

The chain joins TRBV6-4 to TRBJ2-3; TRBD2 is a possible D gene (6 bases). V shed 3 bases and J shed 1 base, with 14 bases lying between them. CDR3 length equals 16 residues. CDR1 MRHNA and CDR2 SNTAGT come from the germline V gene. CDR3 DNA sequence: TGTGCCAGCAGTGAGGACTACGCGTCCCGCACAGATACGCAGTATTTT. Its protein product is CASSEDYASRTDTQYF.

The chain recombines TRBV9 with TRBJ2-1, with TRBD2 identical over 11 bases. J was trimmed by 4 bases and V by 3 bases; bases with no gene match: 9. CDR1 SGDLS and CDR2 YYNGEE come from the germline V gene. This CDR3 is 17 amino acids long. The CDR3 loop reads CASSEGTSGIVYNEQFF. In DNA form, the CDR3 reads TGTGCCAGCAGCGAGGGGACTAGCGGAATTGTATACAATGAGCAGTTCTTC.

This chain uses TRBV6-5 with TRBJ1-1, with a tentative D call TRBD1 (6 bases). The CDR3 is 14 residues long. Germline values: CDR1 MNHEY, CDR2 SVGAGI. Trimming removed 1 base from V and 6 bases from J, with 12 bases in between. The CDR3 is CASSYLPGDPEAFF. The CDR3, as DNA: TGTGCCAGCAGTTACTTGCCAGGGGACCCTGAAGCTTTCTTT.

This chain joins TRBV28 and TRBJ2-1, with 13 bases fitting TRBD2. The CDR3 has 20 residues. Germline CDR1 and CDR2: MDHEN and SYDVKM. Trimming removed 3 bases from V and 0 bases from J; junction bases left unmatched: 11. CDR3 in DNA: TGTGCCAGCAGTTTTATACTAGCGGGAGGGCGGCGGAGCTCCTACAATGAGCAGTTCTTC. Protein sequence: CASSFILAGGRRSSYNEQFF.

This rearrangement joins TRBV7-6 to TRBJ2-7, with D tentatively TRBD1 or TRBD2 (6 bases each). V was cut by 5 bases and J by 6 bases, with 14 bases left in between. The germline CDR1 and CDR2 sequences are SGHVS and FNYEAQ. This CDR3 contains 13 residues. The CDR3 spells CASSLGGGPEQYF. The CDR3 DNA sequence: TGTGCCAGCAGCCTAGGGGGAGGACCCGAGCAGTACTTC.

Details on this clone: The same CDR3 is also encoded by other DNA sequences in this sample. The rearrangement uses TRBV28 and TRBJ1-1, with D unresolved. V was cut by 6 bases and J by 1 base, with 9 bases left in between. CDR3 length: 13 residues. The germline gives CDR1 MDHEN, CDR2 SYDVKM. Written as DNA, the CDR3 is TGTGCCAGCAGCTCAGAGGGGAACACTGAAGCTTTCTTT. Protein sequence: CASSSEGNTEAFF.

The chain links TRBV7-9 to TRBJ1-1; 8 bases match TRBD1. The V segment lost 8 bases and the J segment 3 bases; nucleotides outside the gene matches: 11. In germline, CDR1 is SEHNR, CDR2 FQNEAQ (reference sequence). The CDR3 consists of 15 residues. CDR3 sequence (DNA): TGTGCCAGCTGGTCTTTAGACAGGGGTGACACTGAAGCTTTCTTT. This translates into CASWSLDRGDTEAFF.

This clone appeared a single time. V gene TRBV25-1 combines with J gene TRBJ2-1; D not resolved. The CDR3 has 13 amino acids. V shed 3 bases and J shed 8 bases, with 11 bases lying between them. From germline, CDR1 is MGHDK and CDR2 SYGVNS. CDR3 in DNA: TGTGCCAGCAGTGACCTACTATTCGATGAGCAGTTCTTC. This sequence encodes CASSDLLFDEQFF.

This clone was detected once. The chain couples TRBV10-3 to TRBJ2-5, with D perhaps matching TRBD2 (5 bases). The germline gives CDR1 ENHRY, CDR2 SYGVKD. Trimming removed 9 bases at V and 9 bases at J, with 23 bases between. The CDR3 contains 14 residues. The CDR3 loop is CAIPALARPAAQYF. CDR3 nucleotide sequence: TGTGCCATTCCCGCTTTAGCGAGACCTGCCGCCCAGTACTTC.

This chain joins TRBV27 and TRBJ1-1, with D uncertain. The CDR3 consists of 14 residues. The V and J ends lost 6 bases and 1 base respectively, with 12 bases between them. Per the germline V gene, CDR1 is MNHEY and CDR2 is SMNVEV (reference sequence). For the CDR3, the DNA is TGTGCCAGCAGGTTTGGGAGGACGAACACTGAAGCTTTCTTT. Amino acids: CASRFGRTNTEAFF.

V usage is TRBV5-6 and J usage is TRBJ1-1; D is perhaps TRBD1 (5 bases). Deletions cut 5 bases from V and 2 bases from J, with 13 bases between. Germline CDR1 reads SGHDT; CDR2 reads YYEEEE. This CDR3 contains 14 residues. CDR3: CASRSFRDNTEAFF. CDR3 DNA: TGTGCCAGCAGATCGTTCAGGGATAACACTGAAGCTTTCTTT.

This rearrangement joins TRBV9 to TRBJ1-1; 9 nucleotides match TRBD1. V lost 3 bases and J lost 8; bases outside the gene matches: 14. There are 16 residues in the CDR3. Per the germline V gene, CDR1 is SGDLS and CDR2 is YYNGEE. The chain's CDR3 is CASSARTGASQKEAFF. The CDR3 bases are TGTGCCAGCAGCGCCAGGACAGGGGCCTCACAAAAAGAAGCTTTCTTT.

This rearrangement joins TRBV7-9 to TRBJ2-1; unclear D gene. The CDR3 loop spans 14 amino acids. V was shortened by 2 bases and J by 1 base, with 6 bases between the two germline ends. Germline V CDR1 and CDR2: SEHNR, FQNEAQ (reference sequence). CDR3 amino acids: CASSLSDSYNEQFF. The CDR3 nucleotides read TGTGCCAGCAGCTTAAGTGATTCCTACAATGAGCAGTTCTTC.